This TCR beta chain stems from a study of blood T cell repertoires in COVID-19. At the level of the study: Acute-phase and convalescent COVID-19 samples originated in the United States, Italy and Spain. T cells, B-cell-depleted T cells, or PBMCs provided the cDNA or gDNA that served as material.

Under the authors' procedure: Reference gene primer amplification in the assay estimated nucleated cell counts. TCRdb's table, derived via immunoSEQ multiplex PCR, lists solely in-frame clones and lacks some. V and J calls and clone size are as listed in that table; D and trimming were resolved from the DNA. Among under 250,000 clones listed, about nine tenths were seen once. The CDR3 covers 14 residues. Germline V gene sequence: CDR1 MDHEN, CDR2 SYDVKM. V lost 7 bases and J lost 6, with 16 bases in between. V usage is TRBV28 and J usage is TRBJ2-1; D unclear. Material: peripheral blood. The sequence was obtained from a man aged 55-75 years who had recovered from COVID-19. This chain's CDR3 is CASTELSLFNEQFF. As DNA, the CDR3 is TGTGCCAGCACCGAGCTCTCCCTATTCAATGAGCAGTTCTTC.